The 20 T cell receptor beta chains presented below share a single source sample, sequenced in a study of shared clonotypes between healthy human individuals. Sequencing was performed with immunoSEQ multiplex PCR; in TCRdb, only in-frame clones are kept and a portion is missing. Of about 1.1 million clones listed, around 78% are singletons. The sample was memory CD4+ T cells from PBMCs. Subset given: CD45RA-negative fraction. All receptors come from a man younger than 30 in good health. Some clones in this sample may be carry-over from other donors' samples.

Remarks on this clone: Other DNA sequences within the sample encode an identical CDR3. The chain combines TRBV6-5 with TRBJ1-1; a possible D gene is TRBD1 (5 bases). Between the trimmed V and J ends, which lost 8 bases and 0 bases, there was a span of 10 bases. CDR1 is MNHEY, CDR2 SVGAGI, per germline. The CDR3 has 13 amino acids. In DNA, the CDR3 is TGTGCCAGCCGTAGGGGCGTGAACACTGAAGCTTTCTTT. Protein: CASRRGVNTEAFF.

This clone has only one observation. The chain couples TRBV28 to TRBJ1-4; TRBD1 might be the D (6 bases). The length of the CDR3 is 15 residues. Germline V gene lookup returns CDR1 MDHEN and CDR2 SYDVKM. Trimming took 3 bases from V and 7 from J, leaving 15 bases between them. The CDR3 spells CASSLGGGLAEKLFF. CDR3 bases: TGTGCCAGCAGTTTGGGGGGGGGCTTGGCTGAAAAACTGTTTTTT.

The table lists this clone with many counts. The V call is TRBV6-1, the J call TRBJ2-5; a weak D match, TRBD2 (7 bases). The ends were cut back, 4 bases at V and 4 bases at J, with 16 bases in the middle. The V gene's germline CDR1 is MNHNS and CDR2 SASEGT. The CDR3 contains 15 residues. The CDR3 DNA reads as TGTGCCAGCAGTGCCTTAGGGGGGGGCGGAGAGACCCAGTACTTC. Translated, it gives CASSALGGGGETQYF.

CDR3 sequence (DNA): TGTGCCAGCAGTAAACAGGGGGGAATGAACACTGAAGCTTTCTTT. This sequence encodes CASSKQGGMNTEAFF. The chain links TRBV6-5 to TRBJ1-1; 8 bases are a match to TRBD1. CDR1 and CDR2 from the germline V gene are MNHEY and SVGAGI. J was trimmed by 0 bases and V by 5 bases; bases with no gene match: 5. The CDR3 runs to 15 residues.

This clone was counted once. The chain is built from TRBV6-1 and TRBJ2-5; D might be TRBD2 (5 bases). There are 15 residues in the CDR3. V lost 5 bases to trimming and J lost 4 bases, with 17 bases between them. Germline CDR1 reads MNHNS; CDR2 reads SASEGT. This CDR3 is CASSRATGGGETQYF. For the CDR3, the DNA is TGTGCCAGCAGTAGGGCAACCGGAGGTGGAGAGACCCAGTACTTC.

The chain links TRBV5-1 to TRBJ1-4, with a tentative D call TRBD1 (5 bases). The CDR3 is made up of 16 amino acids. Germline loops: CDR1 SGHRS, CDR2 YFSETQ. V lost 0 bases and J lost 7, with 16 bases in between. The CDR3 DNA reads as TGCGCCAGCAGCTTGGGGGCTTGGGGGAGCGGTGAAAAACTGTTTTTT. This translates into CASSLGAWGSGEKLFF.

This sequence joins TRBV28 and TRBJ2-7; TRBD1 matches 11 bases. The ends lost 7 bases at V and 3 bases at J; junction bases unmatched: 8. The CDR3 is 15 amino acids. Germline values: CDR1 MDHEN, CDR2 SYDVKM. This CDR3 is CASTSAGTGGYEQYF. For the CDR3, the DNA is TGTGCCAGCACGTCAGCCGGGACAGGGGGCTACGAGCAGTACTTC. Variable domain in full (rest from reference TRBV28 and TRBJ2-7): DVKVTQSSRYLVKRTGEKVFLECVQDMDHENMFWYRQDPGLGLRLIYFSYDVKMKEKGDIPEGYSVSREKKERFSLILESASTNQTSMYLCASTSAGTGGYEQYFGPGTRLTVT.

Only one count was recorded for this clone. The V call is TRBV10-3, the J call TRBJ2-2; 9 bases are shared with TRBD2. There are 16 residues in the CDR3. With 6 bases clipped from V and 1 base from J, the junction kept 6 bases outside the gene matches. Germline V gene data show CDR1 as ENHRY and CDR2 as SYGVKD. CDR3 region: CAISQMTSGNTGELFF. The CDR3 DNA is TGTGCCATCAGCCAAATGACTAGCGGGAACACCGGGGAGCTGTTTTTT.

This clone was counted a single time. CDR3 nucleotide sequence: TGTGCCACCAGCAGGGACAGGTGGCAGGTCGGGGAGCTGTTTTTT. Translated: CATSRDRWQVGELFF. The chain links TRBV15 to TRBJ2-2; TRBD1 agrees at 7 bases. The V gene's germline CDR1 is LNHNV and CDR2 YYDKDF (reference sequence). V shed 3 bases and J 7 bases; nucleotides not matched to a gene: 8. The CDR3 spans 15 residues.

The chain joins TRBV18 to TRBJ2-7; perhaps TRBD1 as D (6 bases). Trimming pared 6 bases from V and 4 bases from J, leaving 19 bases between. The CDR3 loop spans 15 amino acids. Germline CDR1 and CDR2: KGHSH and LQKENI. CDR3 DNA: TGTGCCAGCTCCTTAATGGAACAGGGCTATTACGAGCAGTACTTC. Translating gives CASSLMEQGYYEQYF.

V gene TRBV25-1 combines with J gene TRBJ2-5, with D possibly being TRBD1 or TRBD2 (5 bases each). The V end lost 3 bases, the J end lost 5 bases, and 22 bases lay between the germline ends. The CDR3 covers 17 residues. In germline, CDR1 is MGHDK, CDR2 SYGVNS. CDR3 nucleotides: TGTGCCAGCAGTGAGGACCTACTCCGGGACCCCAAGGAGACCCAGTACTTC. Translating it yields CASSEDLLRDPKETQYF.

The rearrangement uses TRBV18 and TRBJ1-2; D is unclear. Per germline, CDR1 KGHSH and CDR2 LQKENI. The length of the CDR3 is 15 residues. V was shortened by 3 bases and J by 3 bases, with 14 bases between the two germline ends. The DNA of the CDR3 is TGTGCCAGCTCACCTTTCGACCAAAAATACTATGGCTACACCTTC. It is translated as CASSPFDQKYYGYTF.

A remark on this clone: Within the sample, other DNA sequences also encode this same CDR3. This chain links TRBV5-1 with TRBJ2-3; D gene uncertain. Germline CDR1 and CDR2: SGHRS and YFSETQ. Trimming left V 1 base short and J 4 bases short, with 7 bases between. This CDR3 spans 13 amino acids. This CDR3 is CASSLSGADTQYF. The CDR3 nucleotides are TGCGCCAGCAGCTTGTCTGGAGCAGATACGCAGTATTTT.

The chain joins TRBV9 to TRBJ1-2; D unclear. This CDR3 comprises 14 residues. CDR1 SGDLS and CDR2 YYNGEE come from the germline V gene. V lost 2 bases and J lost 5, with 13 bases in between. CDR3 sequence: CASSVTSGGYGYTF. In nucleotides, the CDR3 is TGTGCCAGCAGCGTCACGTCGGGCGGGTATGGCTACACCTTC.

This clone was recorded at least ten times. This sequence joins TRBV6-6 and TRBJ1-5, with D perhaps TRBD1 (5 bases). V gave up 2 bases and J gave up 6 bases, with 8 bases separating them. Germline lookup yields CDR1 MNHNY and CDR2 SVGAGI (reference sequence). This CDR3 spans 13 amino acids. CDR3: CASSYEGIQPQHF. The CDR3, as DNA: TGTGCCAGCAGTTACGAGGGGATTCAGCCCCAGCATTTT.

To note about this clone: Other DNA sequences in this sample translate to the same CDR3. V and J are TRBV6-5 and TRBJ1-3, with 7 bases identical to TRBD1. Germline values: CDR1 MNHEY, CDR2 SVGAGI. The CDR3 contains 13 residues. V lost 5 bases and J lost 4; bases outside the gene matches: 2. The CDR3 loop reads CASSRDSGNTIYF. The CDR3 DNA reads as TGTGCCAGCAGTCGGGACAGCGGAAACACCATATATTTT.

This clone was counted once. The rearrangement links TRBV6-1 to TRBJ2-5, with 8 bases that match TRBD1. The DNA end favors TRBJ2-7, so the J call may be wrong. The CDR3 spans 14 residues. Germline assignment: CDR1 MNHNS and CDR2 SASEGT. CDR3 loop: CASSRDRFSYEQYF. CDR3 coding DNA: TGTGCCAGCAGCCGGGACAGGTTTTCCTACGAGCAGTACTTC.

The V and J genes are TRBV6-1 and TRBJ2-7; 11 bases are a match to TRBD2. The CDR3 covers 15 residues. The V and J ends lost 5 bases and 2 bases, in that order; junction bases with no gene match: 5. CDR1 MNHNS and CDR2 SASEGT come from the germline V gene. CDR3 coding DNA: TGTGCCAGCAGTTTCCGACTAGCGGGACCCTACGAGCAGTACTTC. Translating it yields CASSFRLAGPYEQYF.

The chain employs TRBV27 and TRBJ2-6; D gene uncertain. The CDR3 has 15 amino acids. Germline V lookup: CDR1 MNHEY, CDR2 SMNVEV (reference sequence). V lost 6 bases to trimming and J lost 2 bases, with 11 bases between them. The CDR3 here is CASSVNGAGANVLTF. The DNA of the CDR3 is TGTGCCAGCAGCGTTAATGGGGCTGGGGCCAACGTCCTGACTTTC.

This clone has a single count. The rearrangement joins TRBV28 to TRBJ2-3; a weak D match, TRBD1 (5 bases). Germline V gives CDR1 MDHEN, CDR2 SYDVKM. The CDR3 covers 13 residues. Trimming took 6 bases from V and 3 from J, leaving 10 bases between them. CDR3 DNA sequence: TGTGCCAGCAGCTCCCCAGGGACAGATACGCAGTATTTT. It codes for CASSSPGTDTQYF.